A selection of T cell receptor beta chains follows, all from one sample in a study of OX40 agonist ivuxolimab in advanced cancers. Using immunoSEQ multiplex PCR, the repertoire was profiled, and TCRdb retains in-frame clones only, with some absent. The data hold 76,000 or so clones, with roughly nine tenths observed a single time. The source material was CD4+ or CD8+ T cells sorted from blood, sampled in a trial of the OX40 agonist ivuxolimab. The receptors originated from an adult with an advanced solid tumor such as melanoma, head and neck, liver or kidney cancer. Both conserved end residues are part of each CDR3. A D gene is named only where the DNA matches it firmly. Size is omitted from some rows. Given values are once, few, many or a class for expanded clones.

V	D	J	size	DNA	CDR3
TRBV19	TRBD1	TRBJ1-4	once	TGTGCCAGTAGTACGGTCCCGGGACAGGCGGGGAGTGAAAAACTGTTTTTT	CASSTVPGQAGSEKLFF
TRBV20-1	.	TRBJ1-2	.	TGCAGTGCTAAAGGGCACGGCTACACCTTC	CSAKGHGYTF
TRBV5-4	.	TRBJ2-5	.	TGTGCCAGCAGCTTGGAGTTCCGGGAGACCCAGTACTTC	CASSLEFRETQYF
TRBV14	.	TRBJ1-1	.	TGTGCCAGCAGCCAACAGTGGGGTGAAGCTTTCTTT	CASSQQWGEAFF
TRBV27	TRBD1	TRBJ1-5	.	TGTGCCAGCAGTTTAGGGACAGGCCTTGATCAGCCCCAGCATTTT	CASSLGTGLDQPQHF
TRBV7-9	TRBD1	TRBJ1-5	.	TGTGCCAGCACCTCAGGGGGCTATCAGCCCCAGCATTTT	CASTSGGYQPQHF
TRBV18	.	TRBJ2-7	.	TGTGCCAGCTCCCGTACGACTGGGAGCTCCTACGAGCAGTACTTC	CASSRTTGSSYEQYF
TRBV18	TRBD1	TRBJ2-3	.	TGTGCCAGCTCACCAGCGACAGGGAAAGTCACAGATACGCAGTATTTT	CASSPATGKVTDTQYF
TRBV9	.	TRBJ1-1	.	TGTGCCAGCAGCTCCTCCCCGACAAGGAACACTGAAGCTTTCTTT	CASSSSPTRNTEAFF
TRBV4-3	.	TRBJ1-2	.	TGCGCCAGCAGCCAAGATTTCGGGGGCTCGAACCGCTATGGCTACACCTTC	CASSQDFGGSNRYGYTF
TRBV4-3	TRBD1	TRBJ1-2	.	TGCGCCAGCAGCCAAGAATGGTCCGACAGGGCCTATGGCTACACCTTC	CASSQEWSDRAYGYTF
TRBV7-2	.	TRBJ1-1	.	TGTGCCAGCAGCGTTCAGTCGAACACTGAAGCTTTCTTT	CASSVQSNTEAFF
TRBV9	.	TRBJ1-2	.	TGTGCCAGCAGCGCCCCCCGGGTGTGGGGCTACACCTTC	CASSAPRVWGYTF
TRBV18	TRBD1	TRBJ1-1	.	TGTGCCAGCTCACAGCGGACAGGGGCAAACACTGAAGCTTTCTTT	CASSQRTGANTEAFF
TRBV4-1	.	TRBJ1-1	.	TGCGCCAGCAGCGCCCGGGCAACTAACACTGAAGCTTTCTTT	CASSARATNTEAFF
TRBV27	.	TRBJ1-5	.	TGTGCCAGCAGTTTATATCCCGCCAGGAACGACCAGCCCCAGCATTTT	CASSLYPARNDQPQHF
TRBV4-2	TRBD2	TRBJ2-7	.	TGTGCCAGCAGCCCCTTAACCGGGACTAGCGCGTCCTACGAGCAGTACTTC	CASSPLTGTSASYEQYF
TRBV6-4	TRBD2	TRBJ2-1	.	TGTGCCAGCAGTGACGATATAGCGGGACCCTACAATGAGCAGTTCTTC	CASSDDIAGPYNEQFF
TRBV6-1	TRBD1	TRBJ1-2	.	TGTGCCAGCAGGGTGGAGGGGACAGAAATTTATGGCTACACCTTC	CASRVEGTEIYGYTF
TRBV5-5	.	TRBJ1-1	.	TGTGCCAGCACCCGGGGCGGCCAAGTAACTGAAGCTTTCTTT	CASTRGGQVTEAFF
TRBV6-1	.	TRBJ2-2	.	TGTGCCACCCGGGGTGGGTGGGTAGGGGAGCTGTTTTTT	CATRGGWVGELFF
TRBV19	TRBD1	TRBJ2-2	.	TGTGCCAGTAGTATAGAAGACAGGGGAACCGGGGAGCTGTTTTTT	CASSIEDRGTGELFF
TRBV30	.	TRBJ1-3	few	TGTGCCTGGTTAGGGAAATTGGGCTCTGGAAACACCATATATTTT	CAWLGKLGSGNTIYF
TRBV29-1	.	TRBJ1-3	.	TGCAGCGCTACCTCTGGAAACACCATATATTTT	CSATSGNTIYF
TRBV5-8	.	TRBJ2-5	.	TGTGCCAGCAGCGTGAGAGAGGTGGAGACCCAGTACTTC	CASSVREVETQYF
TRBV5-1	TRBD1	TRBJ1-2	.	TGCGCCAGCAGCTTGGCTTTGACAGGGGACTATGGCTACACCTTC	CASSLALTGDYGYTF
TRBV7-2	TRBD1	TRBJ1-4	.	TGTGCCAGCAGCTTATCGGGGACAGGGGGTAAACTGTTTTTT	CASSLSGTGGKLFF
TRBV18	TRBD2	TRBJ2-2	.	TGTGCCAGCTCACCACCGCTAGCGGGGAACACCGGGGAGCTGTTTTTT	CASSPPLAGNTGELFF
TRBV18	.	TRBJ1-3	.	TGTGCCAGCTCACCACGGGCAGGGGCGAACTCTGGAAACACCATATATTTT	CASSPRAGANSGNTIYF